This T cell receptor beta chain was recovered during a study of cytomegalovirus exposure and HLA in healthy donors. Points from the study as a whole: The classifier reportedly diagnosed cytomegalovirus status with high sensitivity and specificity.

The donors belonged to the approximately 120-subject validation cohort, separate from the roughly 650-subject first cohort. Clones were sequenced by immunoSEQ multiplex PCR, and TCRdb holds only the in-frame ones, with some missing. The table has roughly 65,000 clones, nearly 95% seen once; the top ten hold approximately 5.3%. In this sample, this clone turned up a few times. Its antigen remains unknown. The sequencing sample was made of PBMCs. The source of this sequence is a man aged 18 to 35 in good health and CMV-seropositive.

The chain's CDR3 is CASKVGASGDEQFF. The CDR3 coding sequence is TGTGCCAGCAAAGTCGGGGCTAGCGGGGATGAGCAGTTCTTC. This chain uses TRBV9 with TRBJ2-1, with TRBD2 identical over 9 bases. Germline CDR1 SGDLS, CDR2 YYNGEE. The length of the CDR3 is 14 residues. Trimming cost V 6 bases and J 8 bases; bases outside gene matches: 9.